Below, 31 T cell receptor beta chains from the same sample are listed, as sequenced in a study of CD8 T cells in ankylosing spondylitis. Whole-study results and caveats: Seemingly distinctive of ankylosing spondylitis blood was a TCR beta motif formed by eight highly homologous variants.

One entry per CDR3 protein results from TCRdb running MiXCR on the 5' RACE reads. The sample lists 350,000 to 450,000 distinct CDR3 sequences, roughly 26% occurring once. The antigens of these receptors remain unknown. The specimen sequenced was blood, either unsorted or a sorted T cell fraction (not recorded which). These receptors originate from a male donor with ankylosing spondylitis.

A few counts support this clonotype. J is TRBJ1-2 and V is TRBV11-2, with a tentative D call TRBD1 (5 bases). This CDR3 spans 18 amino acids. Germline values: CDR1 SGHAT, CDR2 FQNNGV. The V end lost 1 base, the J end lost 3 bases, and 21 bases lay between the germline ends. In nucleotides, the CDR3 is TGTGCCAGCAGCTTAGTCTCGAGTGGGGCAGGCCTTGACTATGGCTACACCTTC. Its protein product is CASSLVSSGAGLDYGYTF.

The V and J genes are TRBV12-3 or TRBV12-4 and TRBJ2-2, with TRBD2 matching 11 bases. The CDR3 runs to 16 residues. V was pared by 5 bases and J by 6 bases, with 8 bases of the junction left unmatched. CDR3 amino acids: CASSSSGRALAGELFF. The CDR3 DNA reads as TGTGCCAGCAGTAGTAGCGGGAGGGCCCTCGCCGGGGAGCTGTTTTTT.

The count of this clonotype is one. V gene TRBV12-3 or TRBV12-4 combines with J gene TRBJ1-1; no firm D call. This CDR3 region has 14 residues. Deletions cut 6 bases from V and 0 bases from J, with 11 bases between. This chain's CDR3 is CASSPIVMNTEAFF. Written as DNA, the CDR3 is TGTGCCAGCAGCCCAATCGTCATGAACACTGAAGCTTTCTTT.

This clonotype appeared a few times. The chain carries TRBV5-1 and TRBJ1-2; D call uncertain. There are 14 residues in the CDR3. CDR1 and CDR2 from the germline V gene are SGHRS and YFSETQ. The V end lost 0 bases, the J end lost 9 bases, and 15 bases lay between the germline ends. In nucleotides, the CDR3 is TGCGCCAGCAGCTTGGCCACCGCTCGGCATCGCTACACCTTC. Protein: CASSLATARHRYTF.

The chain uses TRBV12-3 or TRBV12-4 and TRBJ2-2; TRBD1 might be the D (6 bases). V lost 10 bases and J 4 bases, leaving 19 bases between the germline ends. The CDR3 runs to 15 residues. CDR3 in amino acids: CATSKAGAGTGELFF. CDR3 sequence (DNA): TGTGCCACCAGCAAGGCAGGGGCGGGCACCGGGGAGCTGTTTTTT.

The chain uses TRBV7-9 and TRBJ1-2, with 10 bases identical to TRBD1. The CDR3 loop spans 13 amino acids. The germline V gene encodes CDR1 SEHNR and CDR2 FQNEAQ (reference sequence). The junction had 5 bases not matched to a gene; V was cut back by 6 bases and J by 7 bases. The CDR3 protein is CASSGTGVGGYTF. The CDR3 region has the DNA TGTGCCAGCAGTGGGACAGGGGTTGGTGGCTACACCTTC.

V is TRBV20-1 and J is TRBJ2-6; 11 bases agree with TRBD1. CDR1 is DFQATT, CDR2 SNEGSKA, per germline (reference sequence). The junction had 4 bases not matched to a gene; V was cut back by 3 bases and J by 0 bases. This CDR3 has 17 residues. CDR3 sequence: CSASPGQGGSGANVLTF. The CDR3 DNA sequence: TGCAGTGCTAGCCCGGGACAGGGGGGCTCTGGGGCCAACGTCCTGACTTTC.

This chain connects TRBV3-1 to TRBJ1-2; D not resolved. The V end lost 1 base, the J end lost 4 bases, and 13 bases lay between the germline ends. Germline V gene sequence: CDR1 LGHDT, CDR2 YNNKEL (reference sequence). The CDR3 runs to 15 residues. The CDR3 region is CASSQAPLVAYGYTF. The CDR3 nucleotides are TGTGCCAGCAGCCAAGCGCCCTTGGTGGCCTATGGCTACACCTTC. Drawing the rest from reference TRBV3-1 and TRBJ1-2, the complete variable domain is DTAVSQTPKYLVTQMGNDKSIKCEQNLGHDTMYWYKQDSKKFLKIMFSYNNKELIINETVPNRFSPKSPDKAHLNLHINSLELGDSAVYFCASSQAPLVAYGYTFGSGTRLTVV.

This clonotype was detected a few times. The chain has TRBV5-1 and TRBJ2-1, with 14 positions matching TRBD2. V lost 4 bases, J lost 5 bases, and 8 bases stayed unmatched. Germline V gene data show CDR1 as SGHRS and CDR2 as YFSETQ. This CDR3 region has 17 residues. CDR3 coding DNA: TGCGCCAGCAGCCCCCCGGGACTAGCGGGAGCCCACAATGAGCAGTTCTTC. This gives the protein CASSPPGLAGAHNEQFF.

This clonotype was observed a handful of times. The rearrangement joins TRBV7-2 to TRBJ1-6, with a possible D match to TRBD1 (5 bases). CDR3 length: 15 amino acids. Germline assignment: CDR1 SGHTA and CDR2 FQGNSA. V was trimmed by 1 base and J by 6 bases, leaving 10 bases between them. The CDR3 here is CASSLEGDSNSPLHF. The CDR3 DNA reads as TGTGCCAGCAGCTTAGAAGGGGATTCTAATTCACCCCTCCACTTT.

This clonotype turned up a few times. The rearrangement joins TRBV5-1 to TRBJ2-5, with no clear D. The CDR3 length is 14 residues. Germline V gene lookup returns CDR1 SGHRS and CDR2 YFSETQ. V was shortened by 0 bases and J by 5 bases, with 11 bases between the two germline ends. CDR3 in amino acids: CASSLDPVVETQYF. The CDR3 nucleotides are TGCGCCAGCAGCTTGGATCCCGTGGTGGAGACCCAGTACTTC.

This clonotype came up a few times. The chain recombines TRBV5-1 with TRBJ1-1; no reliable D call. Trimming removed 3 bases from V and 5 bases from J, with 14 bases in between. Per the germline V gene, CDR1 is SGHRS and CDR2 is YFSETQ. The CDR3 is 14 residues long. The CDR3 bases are TGCGCCAGCAGCTCCGACCCTACGGGGACTGAAGCTTTCTTT. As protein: CASSSDPTGTEAFF.

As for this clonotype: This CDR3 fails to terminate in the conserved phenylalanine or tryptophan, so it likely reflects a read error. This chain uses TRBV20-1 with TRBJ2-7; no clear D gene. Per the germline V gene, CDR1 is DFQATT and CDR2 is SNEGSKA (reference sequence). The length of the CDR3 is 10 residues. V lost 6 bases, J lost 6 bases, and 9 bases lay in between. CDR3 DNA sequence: TGCAGTGCCTCTCTCCTCGAGCAGTACCTC. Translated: CSASLLEQYL.

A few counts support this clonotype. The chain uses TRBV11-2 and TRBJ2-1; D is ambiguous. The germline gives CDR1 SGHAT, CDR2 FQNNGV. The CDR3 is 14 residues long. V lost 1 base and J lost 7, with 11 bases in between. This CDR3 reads CASSLGGPANEQFF. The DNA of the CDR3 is TGTGCCAGCAGCTTAGGCGGACCCGCAAATGAGCAGTTCTTC. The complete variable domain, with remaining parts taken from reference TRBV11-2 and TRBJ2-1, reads EAGVAQSPRYKIIEKRQSVAFWCNPISGHATLYWYQQILGQGPKLLIQFQNNGVVDDSQLPKDRFSAERLKGVDSTLKIQPAKLEDSAVYLCASSLGGPANEQFFGPGTRLTVL.

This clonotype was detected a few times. The CDR3 bases are TGCAGCGTTGAAATGACGGAGAACACTGAAGCTTTCTTT. This encodes CSVEMTENTEAFF. V and J are TRBV29-1 and TRBJ1-1; D is unclear. Germline V gene sequence: CDR1 SQVTM, CDR2 ANQGSEA. Trimming took off 2 bases at V and 1 base at J, with 8 bases between the two ends. The CDR3 length is 13 residues.

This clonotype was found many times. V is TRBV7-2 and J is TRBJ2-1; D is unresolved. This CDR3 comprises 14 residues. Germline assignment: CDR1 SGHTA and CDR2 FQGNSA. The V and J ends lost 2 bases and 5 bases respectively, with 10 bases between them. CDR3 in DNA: TGTGCCAGCAGCTTAAAGGGCCGGGACAATGAGCAGTTCTTC. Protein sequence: CASSLKGRDNEQFF.

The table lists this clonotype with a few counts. This chain's CDR3 is CATSAAEILAGDEQFF. CDR3 DNA sequence: TGTGCCACCAGTGCCGCAGAAATTTTAGCCGGCGATGAGCAGTTCTTC. The V call is TRBV24-1, the J call TRBJ2-1, with unresolved D. The CDR3 covers 16 residues. The V and J ends lost 5 bases and 8 bases respectively, with 21 bases between them. Germline-derived CDR1 and CDR2 are KGHDR and SFDVKD.

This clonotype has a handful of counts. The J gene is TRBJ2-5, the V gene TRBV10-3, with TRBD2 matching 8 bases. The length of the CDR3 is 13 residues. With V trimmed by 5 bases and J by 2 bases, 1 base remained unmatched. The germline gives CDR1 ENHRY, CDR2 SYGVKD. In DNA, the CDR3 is TGTGCCATCAGTTTAGCGGGGCAAGAGACCCAGTACTTC. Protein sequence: CAISLAGQETQYF.

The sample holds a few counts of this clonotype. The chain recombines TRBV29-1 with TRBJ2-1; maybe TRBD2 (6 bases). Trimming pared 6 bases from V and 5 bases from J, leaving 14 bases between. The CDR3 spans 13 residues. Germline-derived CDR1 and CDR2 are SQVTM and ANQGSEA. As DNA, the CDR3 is TGCAGCGTCCATGGCCGGGGGAACAATGAGCAGTTCTTC. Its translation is CSVHGRGNNEQFF.

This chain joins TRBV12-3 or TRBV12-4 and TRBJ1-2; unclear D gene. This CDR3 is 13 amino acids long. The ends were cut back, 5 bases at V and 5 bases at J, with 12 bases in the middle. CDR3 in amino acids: CASSLFVGYGYTF. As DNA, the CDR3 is TGTGCCAGCAGTCTGTTTGTCGGGTATGGCTACACCTTC.

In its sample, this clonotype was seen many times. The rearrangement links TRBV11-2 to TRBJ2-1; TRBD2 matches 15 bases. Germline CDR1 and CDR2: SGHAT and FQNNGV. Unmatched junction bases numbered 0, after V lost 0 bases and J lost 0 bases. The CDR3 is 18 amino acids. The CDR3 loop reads CASSLEGLAGGSYNEQFF. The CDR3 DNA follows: TGTGCCAGCAGCTTAGAGGGACTAGCGGGAGGCTCCTACAATGAGCAGTTCTTC. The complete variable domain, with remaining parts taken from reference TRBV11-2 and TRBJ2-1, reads EAGVAQSPRYKIIEKRQSVAFWCNPISGHATLYWYQQILGQGPKLLIQFQNNGVVDDSQLPKDRFSAERLKGVDSTLKIQPAKLEDSAVYLCASSLEGLAGGSYNEQFFGPGTRLTVL.

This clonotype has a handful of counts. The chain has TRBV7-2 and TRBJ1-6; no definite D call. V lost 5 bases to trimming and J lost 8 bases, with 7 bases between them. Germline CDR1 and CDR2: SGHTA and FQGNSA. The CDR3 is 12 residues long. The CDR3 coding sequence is TGTGCCAGCAGCAAGGAACATTCACCCCTCCACTTT. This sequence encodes CASSKEHSPLHF.

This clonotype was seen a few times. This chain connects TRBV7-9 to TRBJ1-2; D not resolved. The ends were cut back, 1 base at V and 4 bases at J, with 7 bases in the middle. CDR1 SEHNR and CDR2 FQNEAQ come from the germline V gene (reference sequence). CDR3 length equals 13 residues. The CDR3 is CASSLEGGYGYTF. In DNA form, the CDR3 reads TGTGCCAGCAGCTTAGAAGGTGGCTATGGCTACACCTTC.

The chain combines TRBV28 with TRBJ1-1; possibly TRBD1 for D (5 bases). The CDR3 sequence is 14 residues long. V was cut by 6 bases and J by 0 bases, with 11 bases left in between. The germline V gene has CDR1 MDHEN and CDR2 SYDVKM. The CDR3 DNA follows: TGTGCCAGCAGCACCAGACAGATGAACACTGAAGCTTTCTTT. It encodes CASSTRQMNTEAFF.

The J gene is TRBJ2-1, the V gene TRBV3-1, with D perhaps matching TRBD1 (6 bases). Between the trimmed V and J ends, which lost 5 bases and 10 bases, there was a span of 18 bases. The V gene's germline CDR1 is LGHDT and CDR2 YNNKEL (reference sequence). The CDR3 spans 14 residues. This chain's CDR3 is CASSDRDTEWEQFF. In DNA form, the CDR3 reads TGTGCCAGCAGCGACCGGGACACCGAGTGGGAGCAGTTCTTC.

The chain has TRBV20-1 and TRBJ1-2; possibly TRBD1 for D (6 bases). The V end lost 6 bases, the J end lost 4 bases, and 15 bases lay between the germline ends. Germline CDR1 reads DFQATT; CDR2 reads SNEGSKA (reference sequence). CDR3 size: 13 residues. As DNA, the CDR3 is TGCAGTGCACACAACAGGGTGGCCTATGGCTACACCTTC. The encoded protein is CSAHNRVAYGYTF.

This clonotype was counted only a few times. The CDR3 loop is CASSGEALTDTQYF. As DNA, the CDR3 is TGTGCCAGCAGTGGGGAGGCTCTCACAGATACGCAGTATTTT. The chain carries TRBV6-2 or TRBV6-3 and TRBJ2-3, with D possibly TRBD2 on 6 matching bases. The CDR3 is made up of 14 amino acids. CDR1 and CDR2 from the germline V gene are MNHEY and SVGEGT. V lost 5 bases and J lost 2, with 11 bases in between.

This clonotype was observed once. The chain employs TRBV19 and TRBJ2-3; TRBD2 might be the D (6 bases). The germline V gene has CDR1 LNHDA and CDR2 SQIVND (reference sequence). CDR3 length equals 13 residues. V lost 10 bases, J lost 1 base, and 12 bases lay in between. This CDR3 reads CATGVAGTDTQYF. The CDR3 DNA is TGTGCCACTGGGGTAGCGGGCACAGATACGCAGTATTTT.

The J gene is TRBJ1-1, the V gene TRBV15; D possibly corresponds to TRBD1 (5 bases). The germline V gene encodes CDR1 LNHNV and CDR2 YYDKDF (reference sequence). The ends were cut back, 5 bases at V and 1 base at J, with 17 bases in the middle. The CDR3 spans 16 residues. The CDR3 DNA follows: TGTGCCACCAGCGACGACCCCGCAGGGAGGAACACTGAAGCTTTCTTT. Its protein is CATSDDPAGRNTEAFF.

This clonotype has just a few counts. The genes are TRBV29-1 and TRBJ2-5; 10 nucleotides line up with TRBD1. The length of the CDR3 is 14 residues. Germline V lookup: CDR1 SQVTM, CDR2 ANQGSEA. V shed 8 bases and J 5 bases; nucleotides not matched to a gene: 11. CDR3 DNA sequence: TGCAGCACCGCTGTGACAGGGGGCCGGGAGACCCAGTACTTC. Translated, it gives CSTAVTGGRETQYF.

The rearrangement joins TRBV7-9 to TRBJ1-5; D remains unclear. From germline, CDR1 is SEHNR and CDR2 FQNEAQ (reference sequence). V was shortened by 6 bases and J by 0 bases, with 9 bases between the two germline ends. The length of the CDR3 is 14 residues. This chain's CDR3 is CASSFSSSNQPQHF. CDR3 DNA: TGTGCCAGCAGTTTTAGCAGTAGCAATCAGCCCCAGCATTTT.